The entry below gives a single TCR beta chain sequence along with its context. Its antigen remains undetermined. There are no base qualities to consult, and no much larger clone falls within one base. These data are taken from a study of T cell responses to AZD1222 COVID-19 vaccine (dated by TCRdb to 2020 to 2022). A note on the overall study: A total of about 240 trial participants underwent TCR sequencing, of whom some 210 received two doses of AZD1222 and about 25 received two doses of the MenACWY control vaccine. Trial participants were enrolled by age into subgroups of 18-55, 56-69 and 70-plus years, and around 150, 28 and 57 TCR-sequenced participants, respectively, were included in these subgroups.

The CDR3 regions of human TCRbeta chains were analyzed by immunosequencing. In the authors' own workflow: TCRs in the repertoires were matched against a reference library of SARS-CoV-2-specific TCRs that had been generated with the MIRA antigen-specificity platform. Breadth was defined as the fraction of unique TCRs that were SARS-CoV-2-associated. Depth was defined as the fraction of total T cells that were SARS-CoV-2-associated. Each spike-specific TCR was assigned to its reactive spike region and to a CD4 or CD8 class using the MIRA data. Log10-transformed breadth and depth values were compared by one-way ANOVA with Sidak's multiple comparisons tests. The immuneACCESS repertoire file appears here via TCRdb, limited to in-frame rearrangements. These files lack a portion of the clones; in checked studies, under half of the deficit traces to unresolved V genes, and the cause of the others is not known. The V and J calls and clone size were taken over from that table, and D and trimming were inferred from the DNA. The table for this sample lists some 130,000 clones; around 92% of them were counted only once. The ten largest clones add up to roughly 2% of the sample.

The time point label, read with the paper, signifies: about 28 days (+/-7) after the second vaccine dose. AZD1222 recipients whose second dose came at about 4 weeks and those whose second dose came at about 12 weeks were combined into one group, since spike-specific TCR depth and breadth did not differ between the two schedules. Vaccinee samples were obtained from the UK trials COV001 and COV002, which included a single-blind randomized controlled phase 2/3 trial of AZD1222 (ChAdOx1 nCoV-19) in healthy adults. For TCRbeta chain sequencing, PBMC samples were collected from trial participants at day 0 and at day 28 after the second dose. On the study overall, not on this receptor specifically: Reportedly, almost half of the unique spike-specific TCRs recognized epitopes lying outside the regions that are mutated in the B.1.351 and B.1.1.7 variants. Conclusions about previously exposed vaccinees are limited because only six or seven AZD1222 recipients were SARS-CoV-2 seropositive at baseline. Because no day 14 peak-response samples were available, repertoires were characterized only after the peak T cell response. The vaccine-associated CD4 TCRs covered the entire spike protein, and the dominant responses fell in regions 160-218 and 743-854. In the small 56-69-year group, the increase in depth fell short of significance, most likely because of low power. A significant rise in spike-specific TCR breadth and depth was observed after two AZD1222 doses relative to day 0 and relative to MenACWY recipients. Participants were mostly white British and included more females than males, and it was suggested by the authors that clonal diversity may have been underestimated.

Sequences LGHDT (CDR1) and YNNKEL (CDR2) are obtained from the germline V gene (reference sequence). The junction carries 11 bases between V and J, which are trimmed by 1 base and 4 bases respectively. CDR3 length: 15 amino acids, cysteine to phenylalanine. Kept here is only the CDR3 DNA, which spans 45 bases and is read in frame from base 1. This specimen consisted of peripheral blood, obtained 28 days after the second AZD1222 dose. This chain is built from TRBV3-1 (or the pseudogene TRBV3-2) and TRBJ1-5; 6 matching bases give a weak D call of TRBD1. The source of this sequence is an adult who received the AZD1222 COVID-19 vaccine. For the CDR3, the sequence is CASSQGGQPNQPQHF. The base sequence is TGTGCCAGCAGCCAAGGGGGGCAGCCAAATCAGCCCCAGCATTTT.